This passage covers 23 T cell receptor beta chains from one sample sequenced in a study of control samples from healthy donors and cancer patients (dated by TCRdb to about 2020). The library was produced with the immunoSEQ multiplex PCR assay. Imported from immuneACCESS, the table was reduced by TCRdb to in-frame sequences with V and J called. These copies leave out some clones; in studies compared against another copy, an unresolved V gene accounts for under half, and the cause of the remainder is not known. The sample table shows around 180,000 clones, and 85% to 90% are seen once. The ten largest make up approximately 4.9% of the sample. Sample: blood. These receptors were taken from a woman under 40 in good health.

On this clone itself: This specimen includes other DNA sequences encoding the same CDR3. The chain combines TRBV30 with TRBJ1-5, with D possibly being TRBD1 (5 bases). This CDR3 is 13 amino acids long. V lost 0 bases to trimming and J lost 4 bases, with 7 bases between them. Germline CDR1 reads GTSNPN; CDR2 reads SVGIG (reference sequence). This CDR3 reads CAWSVQENQPQHF. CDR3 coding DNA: TGTGCCTGGAGTGTACAGGAGAATCAGCCCCAGCATTTT.

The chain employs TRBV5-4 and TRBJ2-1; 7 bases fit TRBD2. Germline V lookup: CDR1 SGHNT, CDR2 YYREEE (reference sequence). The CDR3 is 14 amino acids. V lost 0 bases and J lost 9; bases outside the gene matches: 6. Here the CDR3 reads CASSLEGLEGEQFF. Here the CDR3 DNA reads TGTGCCAGCAGCTTGGAAGGACTAGAGGGTGAGCAGTTCTTC.

The CDR3 spells CASSLSGTTEAFF. CDR3 nucleotides: TGTGCCAGCAGTTTATCCGGTACAACTGAAGCTTTCTTT. The chain couples TRBV27 to TRBJ1-1; unclear D gene. This CDR3 has 13 amino acids. The V gene lost 0 bases and the J gene lost 5 bases, with 7 bases spanning the gap. CDR1 is MNHEY and CDR2 is SMNVEV in the germline V gene (reference sequence).

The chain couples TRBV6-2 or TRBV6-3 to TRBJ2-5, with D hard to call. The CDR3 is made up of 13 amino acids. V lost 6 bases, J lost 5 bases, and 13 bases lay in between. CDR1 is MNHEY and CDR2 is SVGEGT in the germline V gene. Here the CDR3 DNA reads TGTGCCAGCAGCCCCCAAGTCGGCGAGACCCAGTACTTC. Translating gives CASSPQVGETQYF.

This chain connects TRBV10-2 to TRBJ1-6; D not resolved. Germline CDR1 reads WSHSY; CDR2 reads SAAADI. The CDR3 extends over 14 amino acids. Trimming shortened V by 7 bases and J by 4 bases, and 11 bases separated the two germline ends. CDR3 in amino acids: CASKEKNYNSPLHF. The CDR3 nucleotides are TGCGCCAGCAAGGAAAAAAATTATAATTCACCCCTCCACTTT.

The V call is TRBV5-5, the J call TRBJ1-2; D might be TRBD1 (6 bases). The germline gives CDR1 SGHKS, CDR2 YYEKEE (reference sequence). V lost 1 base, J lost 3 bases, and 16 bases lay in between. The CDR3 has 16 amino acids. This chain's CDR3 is CASSLKWGGADYGYTF. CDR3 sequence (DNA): TGTGCCAGCAGCTTGAAGTGGGGGGGCGCAGACTATGGCTACACCTTC.

The CDR3 coding sequence is TGTGCCAGCAGCCGAACCGGGACAGGGTACGAGCAGTACTTC. Translated, it gives CASSRTGTGYEQYF. The chain joins TRBV5-6 to TRBJ2-7, with 9 bases lining up with TRBD1. V was pared by 4 bases and J by 4 bases, with 6 bases of the junction left unmatched. CDR1 and CDR2 (germline): SGHDT, YYEEEE. The CDR3 has 14 amino acids.

The CDR3 is CASSEPTWDTEAFF. The CDR3, as DNA: TGTGCCAGCAGTGAGCCGACTTGGGACACTGAAGCTTTCTTT. This chain uses TRBV6-4 with TRBJ1-1; D gene ambiguous. Germline CDR1 and CDR2: MRHNA and SNTAGT. V was cut by 3 bases and J by 3 bases, with 11 bases left in between. The CDR3 spans 14 residues.

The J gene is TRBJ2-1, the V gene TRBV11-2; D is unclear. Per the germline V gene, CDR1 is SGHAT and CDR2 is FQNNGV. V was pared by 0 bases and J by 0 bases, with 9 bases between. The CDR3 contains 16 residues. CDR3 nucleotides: TGTGCCAGCAGCTTAGATGCGGCAAGCTCCTACAATGAGCAGTTCTTC. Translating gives CASSLDAASSYNEQFF.

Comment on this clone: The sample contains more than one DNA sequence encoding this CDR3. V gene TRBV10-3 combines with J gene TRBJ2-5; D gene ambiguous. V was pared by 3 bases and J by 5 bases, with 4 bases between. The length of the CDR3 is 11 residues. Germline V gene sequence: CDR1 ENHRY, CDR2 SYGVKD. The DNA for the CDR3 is TGTGCCATCAGTGATGGTGAGACCCAGTACTTC. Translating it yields CAISDGETQYF.

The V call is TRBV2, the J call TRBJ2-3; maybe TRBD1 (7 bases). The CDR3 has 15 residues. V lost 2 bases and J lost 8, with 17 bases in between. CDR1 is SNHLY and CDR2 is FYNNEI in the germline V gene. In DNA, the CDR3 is TGTGCCAGCAGTGAAACCGCGACAGGGACTGCTACGCAGTATTTT. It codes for CASSETATGTATQYF. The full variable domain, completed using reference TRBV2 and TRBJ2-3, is EPEVTQTPSHQVTQMGQEVILRCVPISNHLYFYWYRQILGQKVEFLVSFYNNEISEKSEIFDDQFSVERPDGSNFTLKIRSTKLEDSAMYFCASSETATGTATQYFGPGTRLTVL.

The CDR3, as DNA: TGTGCCAGCACACATACGGGGGCGGACTACATTCAGTACTTC. It codes for CASTHTGADYIQYF. V and J are TRBV28 and TRBJ2-4; possibly TRBD1 or TRBD2 for D (6 bases each). Trimming took 7 bases from V and 8 from J, leaving 18 bases between them. CDR3 length: 14 amino acids. Per the germline V gene, CDR1 is MDHEN and CDR2 is SYDVKM.

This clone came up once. CDR3 protein: CASSSGTSVGDEQFF. The CDR3 region has the DNA TGTGCCAGCAGCTCGGGGACTAGCGTCGGCGATGAGCAGTTCTTC. The gene calls are TRBV9 and TRBJ2-1; TRBD2 aligns across 10 bases. In germline, CDR1 is SGDLS, CDR2 YYNGEE. The junction had 9 bases not matched to a gene; V was cut back by 4 bases and J by 8 bases. The CDR3 runs 15 residues.

This chain's CDR3 is CAISESKAEGRNGYGYTF. The CDR3 coding sequence is TGTGCCATCAGTGAGTCAAAGGCAGAGGGCCGTAACGGCTATGGCTACACCTTC. This rearrangement joins TRBV10-3 to TRBJ1-2; D unclear. Trimming removed 0 bases at V and 4 bases at J, with 21 bases between. Germline assignment: CDR1 ENHRY and CDR2 SYGVKD. The CDR3 is 18 amino acids.

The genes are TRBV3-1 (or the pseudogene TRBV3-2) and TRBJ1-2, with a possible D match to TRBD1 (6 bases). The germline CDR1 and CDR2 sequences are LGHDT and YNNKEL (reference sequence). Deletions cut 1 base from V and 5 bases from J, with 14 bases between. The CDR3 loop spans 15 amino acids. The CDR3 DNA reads TGTGCCAGCAGCCAAGGTCTGACAGGTGCTTATGGCTACACCTTC. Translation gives CASSQGLTGAYGYTF.

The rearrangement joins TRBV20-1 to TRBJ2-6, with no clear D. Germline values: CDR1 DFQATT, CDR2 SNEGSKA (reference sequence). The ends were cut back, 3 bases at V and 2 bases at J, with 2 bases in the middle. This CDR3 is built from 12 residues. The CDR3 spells CSASPGANVLTF. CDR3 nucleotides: TGCAGTGCTAGTCCTGGGGCCAACGTCCTGACTTTC.

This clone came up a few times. CDR3 residues: CASSQDPGTGDGYTF. CDR3 nucleotide sequence: TGCGCCAGCAGCCAAGACCCCGGGACAGGGGATGGCTACACCTTC. V is TRBV4-1 and J is TRBJ1-2; 10 nucleotides align to TRBD1. The V and J ends lost 0 bases and 6 bases, in that order; junction bases with no gene match: 4. This CDR3 has 15 amino acids. Germline V lookup: CDR1 MGHRA, CDR2 YSYEKL.

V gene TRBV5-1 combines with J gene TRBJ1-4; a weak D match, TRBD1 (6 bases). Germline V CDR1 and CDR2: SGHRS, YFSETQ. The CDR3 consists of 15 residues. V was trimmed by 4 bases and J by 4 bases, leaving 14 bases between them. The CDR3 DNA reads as TGCGCCAGCAGCCCTGGGACAAACAATAATGAAAAACTGTTTTTT. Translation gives CASSPGTNNNEKLFF.

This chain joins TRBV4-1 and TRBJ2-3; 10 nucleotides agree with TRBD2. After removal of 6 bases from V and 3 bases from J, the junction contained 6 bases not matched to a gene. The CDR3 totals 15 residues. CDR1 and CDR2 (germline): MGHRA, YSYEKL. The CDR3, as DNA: TGCGCCAGCAGGCCCAAGCGGGAGGGAACAGATACGCAGTATTTT. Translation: CASRPKREGTDTQYF.

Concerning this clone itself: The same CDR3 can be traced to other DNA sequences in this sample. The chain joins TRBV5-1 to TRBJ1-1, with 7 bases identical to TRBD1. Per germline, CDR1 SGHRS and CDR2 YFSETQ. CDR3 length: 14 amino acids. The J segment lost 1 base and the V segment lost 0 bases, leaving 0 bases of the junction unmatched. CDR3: CASSLGDRNTEAFF. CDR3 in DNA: TGCGCCAGCAGCTTGGGGGACAGGAACACTGAAGCTTTCTTT.

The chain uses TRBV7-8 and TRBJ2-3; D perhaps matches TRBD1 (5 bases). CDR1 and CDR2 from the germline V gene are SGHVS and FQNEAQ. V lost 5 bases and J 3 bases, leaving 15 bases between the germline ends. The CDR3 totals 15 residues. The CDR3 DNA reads TGTGCCAGCAGCCCCCAAGGGGCAAGAACAGATACGCAGTATTTT. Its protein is CASSPQGARTDTQYF. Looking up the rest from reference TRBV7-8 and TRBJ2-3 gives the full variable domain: GAGVSQSPRYKVAKRGQDVALRCDPISGHVSLFWYQQALGQGPEFLTYFQNEAQLDKSGLPSDRFFAERPEGSVSTLKIQRTQQEDSAVYLCASSPQGARTDTQYFGPGTRLTVL.

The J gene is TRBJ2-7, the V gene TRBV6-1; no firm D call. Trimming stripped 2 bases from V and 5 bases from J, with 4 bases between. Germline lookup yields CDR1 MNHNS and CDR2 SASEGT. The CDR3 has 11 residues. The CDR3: CASSESHEQYF. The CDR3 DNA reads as TGTGCCAGCAGTGAAAGTCACGAGCAGTACTTC.

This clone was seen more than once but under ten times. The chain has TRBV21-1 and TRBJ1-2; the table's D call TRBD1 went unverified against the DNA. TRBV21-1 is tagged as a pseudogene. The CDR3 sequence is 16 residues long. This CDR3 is CASSKARTGDDYGYTF. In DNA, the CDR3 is TGTGCCAGCAGCAAAGCAAGGACAGGGGACGACTATGGCTACACCTTC.